The present entry profiles one T cell receptor (beta chain) with its context. The table came from immunoSEQ multiplex PCR; TCRdb's copy has only in-frame clones and leaves some out. Of approximately 49,000 clones listed, roughly 80% are singletons. The data derive from a study of OX40 agonist ivuxolimab in advanced cancers. Across the whole study: Partial responses were observed in three patients, of whom one had hepatocellular carcinoma and two had cutaneous melanoma.

The sample consisted of CD4+ or CD8+ T cells sorted from blood, taken in a trial of the OX40 agonist ivuxolimab. This sequence was found in an adult with an advanced solid tumor such as melanoma, head and neck, liver or kidney cancer.

The CDR3: CASSLLGQEPVTNYGYTF. The DNA of the CDR3 is TGTGCCAGCAGCTTATTGGGACAGGAACCTGTAACTAACTATGGCTACACCTTC. The J gene is TRBJ1-2, the V gene TRBV7-9; 8 bases line up with TRBD1. Unmatched junction bases numbered 11, after V lost 2 bases and J lost 0 bases. The CDR3 runs 18 residues. The germline gives CDR1 SEHNR, CDR2 FQNEAQ (reference sequence).